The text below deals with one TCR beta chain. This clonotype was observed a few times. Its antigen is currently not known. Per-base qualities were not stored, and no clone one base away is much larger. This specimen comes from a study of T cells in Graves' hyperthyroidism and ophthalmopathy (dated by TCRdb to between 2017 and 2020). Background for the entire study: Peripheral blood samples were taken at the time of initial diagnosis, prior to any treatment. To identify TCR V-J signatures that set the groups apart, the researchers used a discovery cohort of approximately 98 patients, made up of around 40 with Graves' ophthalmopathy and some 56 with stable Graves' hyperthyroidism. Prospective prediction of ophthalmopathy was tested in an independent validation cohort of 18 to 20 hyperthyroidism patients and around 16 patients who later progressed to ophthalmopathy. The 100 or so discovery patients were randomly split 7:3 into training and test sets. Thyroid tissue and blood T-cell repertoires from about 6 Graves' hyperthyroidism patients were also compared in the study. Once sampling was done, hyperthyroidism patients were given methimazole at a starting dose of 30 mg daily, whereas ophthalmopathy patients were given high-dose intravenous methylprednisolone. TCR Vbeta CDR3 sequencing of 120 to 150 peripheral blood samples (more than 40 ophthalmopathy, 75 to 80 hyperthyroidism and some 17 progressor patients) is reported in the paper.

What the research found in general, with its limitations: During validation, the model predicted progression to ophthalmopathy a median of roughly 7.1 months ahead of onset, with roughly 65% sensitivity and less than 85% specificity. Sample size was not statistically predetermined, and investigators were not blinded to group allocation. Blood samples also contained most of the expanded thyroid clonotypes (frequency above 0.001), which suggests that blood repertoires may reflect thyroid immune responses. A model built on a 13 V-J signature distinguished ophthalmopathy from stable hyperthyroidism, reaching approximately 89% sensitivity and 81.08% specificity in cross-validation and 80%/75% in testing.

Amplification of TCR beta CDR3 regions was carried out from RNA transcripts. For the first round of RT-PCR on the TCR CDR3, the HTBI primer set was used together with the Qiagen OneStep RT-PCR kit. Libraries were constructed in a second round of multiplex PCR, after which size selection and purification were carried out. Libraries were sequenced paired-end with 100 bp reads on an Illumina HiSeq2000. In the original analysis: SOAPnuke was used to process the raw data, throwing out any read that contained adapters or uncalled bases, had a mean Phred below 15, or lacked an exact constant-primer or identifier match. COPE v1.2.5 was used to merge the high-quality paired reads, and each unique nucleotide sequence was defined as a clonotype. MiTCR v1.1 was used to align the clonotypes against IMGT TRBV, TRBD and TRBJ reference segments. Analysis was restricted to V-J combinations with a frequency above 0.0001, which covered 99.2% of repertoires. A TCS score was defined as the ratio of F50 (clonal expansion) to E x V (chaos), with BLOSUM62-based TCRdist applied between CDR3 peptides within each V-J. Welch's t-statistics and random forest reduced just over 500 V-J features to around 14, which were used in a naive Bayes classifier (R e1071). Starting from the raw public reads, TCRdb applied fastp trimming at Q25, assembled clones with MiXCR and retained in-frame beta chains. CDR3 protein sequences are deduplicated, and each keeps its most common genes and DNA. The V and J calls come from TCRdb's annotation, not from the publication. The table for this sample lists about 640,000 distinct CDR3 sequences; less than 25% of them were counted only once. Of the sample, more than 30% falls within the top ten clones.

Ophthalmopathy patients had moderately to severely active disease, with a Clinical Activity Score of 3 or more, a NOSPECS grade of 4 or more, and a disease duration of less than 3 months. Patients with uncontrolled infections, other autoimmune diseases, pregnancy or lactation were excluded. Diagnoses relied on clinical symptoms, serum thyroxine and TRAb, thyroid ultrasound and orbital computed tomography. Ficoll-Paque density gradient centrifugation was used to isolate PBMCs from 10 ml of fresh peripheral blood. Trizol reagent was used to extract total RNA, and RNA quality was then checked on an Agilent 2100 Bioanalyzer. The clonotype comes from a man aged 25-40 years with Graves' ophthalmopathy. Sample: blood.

The DNA sequence is as follows: TGCAGTGCTAGAGATAACACATTAGACTACAGCACAGATACGCAGTATTTT. Translated, it gives CSARDNTLDYSTDTQYF. The V and J segments used are TRBV20-1 and TRBJ2-3; a weak D assignment points to TRBD2 (5 bases agree). In the germline V gene (reference sequence), CDR1 corresponds to DFQATT and CDR2 to SNEGSKA. V sheds 0 bases and J sheds 0 bases, leaving 16 bases between their ends. The CDR3, cysteine through phenylalanine, is 17 amino acids long. The entry retains the CDR3 DNA only, 51 bases that are in frame from base 1.